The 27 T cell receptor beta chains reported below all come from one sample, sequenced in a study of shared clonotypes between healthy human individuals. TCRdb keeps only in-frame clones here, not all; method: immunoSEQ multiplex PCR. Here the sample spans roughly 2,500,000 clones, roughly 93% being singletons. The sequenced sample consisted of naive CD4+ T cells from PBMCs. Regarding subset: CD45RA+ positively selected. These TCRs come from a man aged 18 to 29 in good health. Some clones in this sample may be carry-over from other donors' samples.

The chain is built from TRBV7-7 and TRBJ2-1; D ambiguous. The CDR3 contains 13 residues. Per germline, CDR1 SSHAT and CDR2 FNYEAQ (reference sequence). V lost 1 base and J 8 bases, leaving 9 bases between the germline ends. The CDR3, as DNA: TGTGCCAGCAGCTTAGATTTAGGAGATGAGCAGTTCTTC. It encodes CASSLDLGDEQFF.

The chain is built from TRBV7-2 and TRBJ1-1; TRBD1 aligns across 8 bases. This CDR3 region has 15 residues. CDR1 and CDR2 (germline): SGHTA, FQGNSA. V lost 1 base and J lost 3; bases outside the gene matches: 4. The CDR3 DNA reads TGTGCCAGCAGCTTAGGGACAGGGACATACACTGAAGCTTTCTTT. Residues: CASSLGTGTYTEAFF. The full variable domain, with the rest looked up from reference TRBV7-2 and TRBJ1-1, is GAGVSQSPSNKVTEKGKDVELRCDPISGHTALYWYRQSLGQGLEFLIYFQGNSAPDKSGLPSDRFSAERTGGSVSTLTIQRTQQEDSAVYLCASSLGTGTYTEAFFGQGTRLTVV.

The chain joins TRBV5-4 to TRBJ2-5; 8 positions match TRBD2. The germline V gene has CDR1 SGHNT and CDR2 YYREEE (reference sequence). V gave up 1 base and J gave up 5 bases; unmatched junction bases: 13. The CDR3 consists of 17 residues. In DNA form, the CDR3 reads TGTGCCAGCAGCTTGTTCTCGGGACTAGTCGGTGGGGAGACCCAGTACTTC. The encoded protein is CASSLFSGLVGGETQYF.

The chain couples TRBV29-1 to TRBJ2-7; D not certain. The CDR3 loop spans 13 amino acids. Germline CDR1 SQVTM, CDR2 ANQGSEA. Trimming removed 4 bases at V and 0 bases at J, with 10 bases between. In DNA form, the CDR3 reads TGCAGCGTTGGGCTGCGGCTCTCCTACGAGCAGTACTTC. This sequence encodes CSVGLRLSYEQYF.

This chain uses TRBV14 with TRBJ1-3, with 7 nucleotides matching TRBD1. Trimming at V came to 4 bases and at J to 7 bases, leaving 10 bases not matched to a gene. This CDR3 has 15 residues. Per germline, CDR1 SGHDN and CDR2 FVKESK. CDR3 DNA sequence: TGTGCCAGCAGCCCCAGACAGGGTTGGGGGAACACCATATATTTT. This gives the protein CASSPRQGWGNTIYF. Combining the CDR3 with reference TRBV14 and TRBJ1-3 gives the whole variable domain EAGVTQFPSHSVIEKGQTVTLRCDPISGHDNLYWYRRVMGKEIKFLLHFVKESKQDESGMPNNRFLAERTGGTYSTLKVQPAELEDSGVYFCASSPRQGWGNTIYFGEGSWLTVV.

The CDR3 sequence is CASSEFPGASAFF. The CDR3 DNA reads TGTGCCAGCAGTGAATTTCCGGGGGCTTCAGCTTTCTTT. The V gene is TRBV6-1, the J gene TRBJ1-1; a weak D match, TRBD1 (6 bases). The germline V gene has CDR1 MNHNS and CDR2 SASEGT. V shed 2 bases and J shed 10 bases, with 14 bases lying between them. CDR3 length: 13 amino acids.

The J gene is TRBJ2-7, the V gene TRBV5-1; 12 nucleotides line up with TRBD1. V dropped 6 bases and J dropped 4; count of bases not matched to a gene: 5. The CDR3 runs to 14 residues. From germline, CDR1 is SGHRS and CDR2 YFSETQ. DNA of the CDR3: TGCGCCAGCATCCCGGGACAGGGGGCGTACGAGCAGTACTTC. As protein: CASIPGQGAYEQYF.

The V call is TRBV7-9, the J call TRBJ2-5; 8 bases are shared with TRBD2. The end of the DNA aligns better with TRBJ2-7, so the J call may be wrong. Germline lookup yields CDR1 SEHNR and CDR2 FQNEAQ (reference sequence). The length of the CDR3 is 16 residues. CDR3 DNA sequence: TGTGCCAGCAGACCCATTAGCGGGACTTCCTCCTACGAGCAGTACTTC. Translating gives CASRPISGTSSYEQYF.

In DNA form, the CDR3 reads TGTGCCAGCAGCTTGGGGGGCAGGGGACCGAACACTGAAGCTTTCTTT. Translated: CASSLGGRGPNTEAFF. J is TRBJ1-1 and V is TRBV5-4, with D possibly being TRBD1 (6 bases). Germline V CDR1 and CDR2: SGHNT, YYREEE (reference sequence). CDR3 length: 16 residues. The V and J ends lost 0 bases and 1 base respectively, with 13 bases between them.

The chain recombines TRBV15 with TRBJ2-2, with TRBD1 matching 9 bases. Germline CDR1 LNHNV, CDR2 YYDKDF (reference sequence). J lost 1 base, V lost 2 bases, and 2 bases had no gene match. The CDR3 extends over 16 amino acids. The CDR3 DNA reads TGTGCCACCAGCAGACCGGGACAGGGGAACACCGGGGAGCTGTTTTTT. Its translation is CATSRPGQGNTGELFF.

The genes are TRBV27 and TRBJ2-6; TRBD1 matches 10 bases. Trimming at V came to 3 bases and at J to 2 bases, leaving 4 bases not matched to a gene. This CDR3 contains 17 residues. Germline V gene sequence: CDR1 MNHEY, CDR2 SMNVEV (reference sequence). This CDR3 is CASSFQGTGAGANVLTF. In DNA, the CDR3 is TGTGCCAGCAGTTTCCAGGGGACAGGGGCTGGGGCCAACGTCCTGACTTTC. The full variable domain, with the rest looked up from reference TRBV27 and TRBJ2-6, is EAQVTQNPRYLITVTGKKLTVTCSQNMNHEYMSWYRQDPGLGLRQIYYSMNVEVTDKGDVPEGYKVSRKEKRNFPLILESPSPNQTSLYFCASSFQGTGAGANVLTFGAGSRLTVL.

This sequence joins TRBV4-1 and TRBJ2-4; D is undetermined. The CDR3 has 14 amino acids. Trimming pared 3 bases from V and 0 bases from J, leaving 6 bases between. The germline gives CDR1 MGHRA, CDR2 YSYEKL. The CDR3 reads CASSHPIAKNIQYF. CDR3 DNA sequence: TGCGCCAGCAGCCACCCTATAGCCAAAAACATTCAGTACTTC.

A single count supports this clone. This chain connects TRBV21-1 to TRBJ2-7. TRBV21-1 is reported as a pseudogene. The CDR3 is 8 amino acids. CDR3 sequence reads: CASHEQYF. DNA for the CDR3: TGTGCCAGCCACGAGCAGTACTTC.

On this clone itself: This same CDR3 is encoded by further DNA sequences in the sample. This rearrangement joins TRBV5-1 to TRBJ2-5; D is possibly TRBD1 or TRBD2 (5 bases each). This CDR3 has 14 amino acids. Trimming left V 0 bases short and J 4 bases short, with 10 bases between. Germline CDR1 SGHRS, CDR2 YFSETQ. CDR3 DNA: TGCGCCAGCAGCTTGGCCGGGGCGGGAGAGACCCAGTACTTC. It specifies CASSLAGAGETQYF.

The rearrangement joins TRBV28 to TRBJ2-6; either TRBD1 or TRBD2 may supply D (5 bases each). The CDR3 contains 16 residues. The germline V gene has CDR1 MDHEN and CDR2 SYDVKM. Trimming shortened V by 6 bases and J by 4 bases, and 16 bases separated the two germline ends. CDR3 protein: CASSGTPWYGANVLTF. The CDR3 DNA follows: TGTGCCAGCAGCGGGACGCCTTGGTACGGGGCCAACGTCCTGACTTTC.

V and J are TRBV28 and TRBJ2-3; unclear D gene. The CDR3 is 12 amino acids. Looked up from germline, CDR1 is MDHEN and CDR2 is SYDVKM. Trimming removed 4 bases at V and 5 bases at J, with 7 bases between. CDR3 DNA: TGTGCCAGCAGTTCCTTTCGAGATACGCAGTATTTT. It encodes CASSSFRDTQYF.

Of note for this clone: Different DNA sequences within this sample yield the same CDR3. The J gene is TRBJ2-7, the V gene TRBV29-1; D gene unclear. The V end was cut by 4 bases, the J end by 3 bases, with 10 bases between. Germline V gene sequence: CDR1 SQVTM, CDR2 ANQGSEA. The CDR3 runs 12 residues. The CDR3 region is CSVGRQGYEQYF. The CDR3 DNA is TGCAGCGTTGGTCGGCAAGGCTACGAGCAGTACTTC.

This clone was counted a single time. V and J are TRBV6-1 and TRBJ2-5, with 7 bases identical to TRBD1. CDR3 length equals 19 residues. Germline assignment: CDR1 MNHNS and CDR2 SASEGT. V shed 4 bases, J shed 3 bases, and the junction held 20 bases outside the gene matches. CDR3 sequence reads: CASSGQGASSAGREETQYF. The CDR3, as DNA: TGTGCCAGCAGTGGACAGGGTGCGTCGTCGGCAGGAAGGGAAGAGACCCAGTACTTC.

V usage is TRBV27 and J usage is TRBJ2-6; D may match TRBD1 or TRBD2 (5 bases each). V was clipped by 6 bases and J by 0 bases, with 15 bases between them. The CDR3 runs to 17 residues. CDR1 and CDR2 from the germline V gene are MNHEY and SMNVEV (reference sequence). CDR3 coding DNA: TGTGCCAGCAGCGGCAGGGAGATAGGCTCTGGGGCCAACGTCCTGACTTTC. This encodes CASSGREIGSGANVLTF. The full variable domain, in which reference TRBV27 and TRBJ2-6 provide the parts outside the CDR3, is EAQVTQNPRYLITVTGKKLTVTCSQNMNHEYMSWYRQDPGLGLRQIYYSMNVEVTDKGDVPEGYKVSRKEKRNFPLILESPSPNQTSLYFCASSGREIGSGANVLTFGAGSRLTVL.

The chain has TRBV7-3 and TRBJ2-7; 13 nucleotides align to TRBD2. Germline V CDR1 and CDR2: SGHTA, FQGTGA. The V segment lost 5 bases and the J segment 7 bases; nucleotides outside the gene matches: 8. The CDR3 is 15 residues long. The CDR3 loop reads CASSPGLAGVGEQYF. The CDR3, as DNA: TGTGCCAGCAGCCCAGGACTAGCGGGAGTGGGTGAGCAGTACTTC.

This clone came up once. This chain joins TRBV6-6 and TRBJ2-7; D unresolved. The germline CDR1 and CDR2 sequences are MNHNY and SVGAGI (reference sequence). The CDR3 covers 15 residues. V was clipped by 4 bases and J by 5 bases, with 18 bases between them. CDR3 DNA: TGTGCCAGCAGTTTCTTAAAGAAGGGAATCCACGAGCAGTACTTC. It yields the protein CASSFLKKGIHEQYF.

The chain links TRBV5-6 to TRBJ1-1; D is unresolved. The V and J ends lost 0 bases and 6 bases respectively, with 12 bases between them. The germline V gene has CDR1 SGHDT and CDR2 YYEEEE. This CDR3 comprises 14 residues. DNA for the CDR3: TGTGCCAGCAGCTTGGGGTGGATCAGGCCTGAAGCTTTCTTT. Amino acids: CASSLGWIRPEAFF.

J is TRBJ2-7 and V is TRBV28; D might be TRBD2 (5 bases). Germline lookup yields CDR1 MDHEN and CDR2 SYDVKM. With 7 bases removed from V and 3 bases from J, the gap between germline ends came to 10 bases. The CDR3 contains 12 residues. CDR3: CASTKEGYEQYF. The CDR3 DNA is TGTGCCAGCACCAAAGAGGGCTACGAGCAGTACTTC.

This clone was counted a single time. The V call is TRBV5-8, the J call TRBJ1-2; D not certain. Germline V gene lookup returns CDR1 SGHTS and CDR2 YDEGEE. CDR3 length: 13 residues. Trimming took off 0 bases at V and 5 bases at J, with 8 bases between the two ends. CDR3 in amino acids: CASSLVGNYGYTF. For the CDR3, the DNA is TGTGCCAGCAGCTTGGTAGGGAATTATGGCTACACCTTC.

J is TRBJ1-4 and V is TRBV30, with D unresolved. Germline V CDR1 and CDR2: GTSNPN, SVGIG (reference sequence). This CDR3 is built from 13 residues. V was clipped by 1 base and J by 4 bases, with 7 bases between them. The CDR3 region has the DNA TGTGCCTGGAGTGACGGCAGTAATGAAAAACTGTTTTTT. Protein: CAWSDGSNEKLFF.

The CDR3 DNA reads as TGTGCCAGCAGCCGGGGACAGCAAGAGACCCAGTACTTC. Translation gives CASSRGQQETQYF. J is TRBJ2-5 and V is TRBV14, with 7 positions matching TRBD1. The CDR3 is 13 amino acids. CDR1 SGHDN and CDR2 FVKESK come from the germline V gene. The trim removed 4 bases at V and 2 bases at J, leaving 1 base unmatched.

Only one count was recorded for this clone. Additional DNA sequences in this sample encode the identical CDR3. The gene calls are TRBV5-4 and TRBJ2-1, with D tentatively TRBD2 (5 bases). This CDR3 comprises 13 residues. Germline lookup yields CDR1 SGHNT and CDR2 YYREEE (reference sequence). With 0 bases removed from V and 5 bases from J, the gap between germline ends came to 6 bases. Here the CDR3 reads CASSLVGDNEQFF. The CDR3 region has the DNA TGTGCCAGCAGCTTGGTCGGGGACAATGAGCAGTTCTTC.